This is a list of T cell receptor beta chains from one sample in a study of blood T cell repertoires in COVID-19. Sequencing was performed with immunoSEQ multiplex PCR; in TCRdb, only in-frame clones are kept and a portion is missing. The data show approximately 93,000 clones, with over 70% seen just once and roughly 10% held by the top ten. The material sequenced was peripheral blood. The receptors here all came from a woman at least 80 years old with acute or convalescent COVID-19. The CDR3 runs from the conserved cysteine through the conserved F or W. A D gene is named only where the DNA matches it firmly. Clone size is not always given. Where it is, it says once, few, many or a class for expanded clones.

-	-	TRBV29-1	TRBJ2-7	14	CSVGGRGVSYEQYF	TGCAGCGTTGGGGGCAGGGGAGTCTCCTACGAGCAGTACTTC
TRBD2	few	TRBV5-1	TRBJ2-3	14	CASSLPGGRDTQYF	TGCGCCAGCAGCTTGCCAGGCGGGAGAGATACGCAGTATTTT
TRBD2	-	TRBV5-1	TRBJ2-1	16	CASSRTLAGDFSGQFF	TGCGCCAGCAGCAGAACACTAGCGGGGGACTTCTCGGGGCAGTTCTTC
-	-	TRBV28	TRBJ1-2	13	CASSVEDNYGYTF	TGTGCCAGCAGTGTCGAGGATAACTATGGCTACACCTTC
-	-	TRBV6-5	TRBJ2-7	12	CASSYGVGEQYF	TGTGCCAGCAGTTACGGAGTTGGCGAGCAGTACTTC
-	-	TRBV12-3/TRBV12-4	TRBJ2-7	11	CASSAGSEQYF	TGTGCCAGCAGTGCAGGGTCCGAGCAGTACTTC
-	few	TRBV5-1	TRBJ2-7	13	CASSPGQTYEQYF	TGCGCCAGCAGCCCTGGACAGACCTACGAGCAGTACTTC
TRBD1	-	TRBV5-1	TRBJ1-4	15	CASSFDRAANEKLFF	TGCGCCAGCAGCTTCGACAGGGCAGCTAATGAAAAACTGTTTTTT
TRBD1	-	TRBV7-9	TRBJ1-6	16	CASSSPGQGGNSPLHF	TGTGCCAGCAGCTCGCCCGGACAGGGCGGGAATTCACCCCTCCACTTT
-	-	TRBV7-2	TRBJ2-7	15	CASRGSTGETYEQYF	TGTGCCAGCAGGGGAAGTACAGGAGAGACCTACGAGCAGTACTTC
-	few	TRBV5-5	TRBJ1-2	13	CASSLWGPNGYTF	TGTGCCAGCAGCTTGTGGGGGCCTAATGGCTACACCTTC
TRBD1	-	TRBV5-1	TRBJ1-3	18	CASSLAPGQSPPGNTIYF	TGCGCCAGCAGCTTGGCTCCGGGACAGTCGCCCCCTGGAAACACCATATATTTT
TRBD1	-	TRBV5-1	TRBJ2-3	16	CASSLVGTGGTDTQYF	TGCGCCAGCAGCTTGGTGGGGACAGGGGGCACCGATACGCAGTATTTT
TRBD1	-	TRBV5-1	TRBJ1-2	14	CASSPGQDNYGYTF	TGCGCCAGCAGCCCGGGACAGGACAACTATGGCTACACCTTC
-	-	TRBV4-3	TRBJ1-4	14	CASSQRTGVEKLFF	TGCGCCAGCAGCCAGAGAACAGGAGTCGAAAAACTGTTTTTT
TRBD1	-	TRBV6-6	TRBJ1-2	14	CASSWEDRVAGYTF	TGTGCCAGCAGTTGGGAGGACAGGGTAGCGGGCTACACCTTC
-	-	TRBV2	TRBJ1-4	15	CASRPNRESNEKLFF	TGTGCCAGCAGGCCGAACCGGGAGTCTAATGAAAAACTGTTTTTT
-	-	TRBV11-3	TRBJ2-7	15	CASSLGADSSYEQYF	TGTGCCAGCAGCTTAGGCGCTGACAGCTCCTACGAGCAGTACTTC
TRBD1	-	TRBV14	TRBJ1-2	15	CASSQSWTGNYGYTF	TGTGCCAGCAGCCAATCTTGGACAGGGAACTATGGCTACACCTTC
-	-	TRBV28	TRBJ2-1	16	CASSRTGMSFYNEQFF	TGTGCCAGCAGTCGGACCGGGATGTCGTTCTACAATGAGCAGTTCTTC
TRBD1	-	TRBV2	TRBJ2-5	17	CASNLNRLTGGKETQYF	TGTGCCAGCAACCTTAATAGACTAACAGGGGGCAAAGAGACCCAGTACTTC
TRBD2	-	TRBV10-3	TRBJ2-7	12	CAISSGREEQYF	TGTGCCATCAGTTCAGGGAGGGAAGAGCAGTACTTC
-	-	TRBV7-7	TRBJ1-3	13	CASSSGAGNTIYF	TGTGCTAGCAGCTCTGGAGCCGGAAACACCATATATTTT
-	-	TRBV30	TRBJ2-3	12	CAWSVQGDTQYF	TGTGCCTGGAGTGTTCAGGGGGATACGCAGTATTTT